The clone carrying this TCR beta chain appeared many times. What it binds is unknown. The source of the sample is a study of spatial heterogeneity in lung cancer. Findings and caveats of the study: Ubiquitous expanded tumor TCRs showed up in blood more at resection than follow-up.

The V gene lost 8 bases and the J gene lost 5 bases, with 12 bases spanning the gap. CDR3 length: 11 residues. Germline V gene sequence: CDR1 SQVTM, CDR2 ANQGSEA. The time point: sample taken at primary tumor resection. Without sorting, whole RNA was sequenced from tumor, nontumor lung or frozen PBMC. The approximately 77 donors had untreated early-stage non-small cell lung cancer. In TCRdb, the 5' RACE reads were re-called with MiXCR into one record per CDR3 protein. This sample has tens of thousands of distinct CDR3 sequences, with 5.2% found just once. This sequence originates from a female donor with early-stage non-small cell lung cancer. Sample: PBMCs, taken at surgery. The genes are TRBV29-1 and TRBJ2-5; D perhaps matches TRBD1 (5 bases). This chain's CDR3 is CSSREEETQYF. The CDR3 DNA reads TGCAGCTCCAGGGAAGAGGAGACCCAGTACTTC.